Below, 30 T cell receptor beta chains from the same sample are listed, as sequenced in a study of blood T cell repertoires in COVID-19. Libraries were prepared by immunoSEQ multiplex PCR; TCRdb keeps only in-frame clonotypes and omits some of them. The sample has 150,000 to 200,000 clones; roughly three quarters are singletons. Sequencing was performed on PBMCs or T cells enriched from blood (not recorded which). The source of these receptors is a woman aged 50 to 60 with acute COVID-19.

The chain joins TRBV5-1 to TRBJ2-5, with TRBD1 matching over 8 bases. This CDR3 spans 16 amino acids. The germline V gene encodes CDR1 SGHRS and CDR2 YFSETQ. J gave up 5 bases and V 5 bases, and 14 bases lay outside the gene matches. The CDR3 sequence: CASRSYQGATQETQYF. The CDR3 nucleotides are TGCGCCAGCAGGTCATATCAGGGGGCTACGCAGGAGACCCAGTACTTC.

V usage is TRBV30 and J usage is TRBJ1-1; 7 bases are a match to TRBD1. The CDR3 has 14 amino acids. Germline V lookup: CDR1 GTSNPN, CDR2 SVGIG (reference sequence). The V gene end was trimmed by 1 base and the J gene end by 5 bases; junction bases not matched to a gene: 7. CDR3 bases: TGTGCCTGGAGTGAGAGACAGGGTCTAACTGAAGCTTTCTTT. Translated: CAWSERQGLTEAFF.

The CDR3 sequence: CASSSGATRGYTF. In nucleotides, the CDR3 is TGTGCCAGCAGTTCGGGTGCCACGCGGGGCTACACCTTC. The chain is built from TRBV28 and TRBJ1-2; no firm D call. V was trimmed by 4 bases and J by 8 bases, leaving 14 bases between them. The CDR3 consists of 13 residues. Per the germline V gene, CDR1 is MDHEN and CDR2 is SYDVKM.

With regard to this clone: Since a much larger clone is just one base distant, this may be a read error. The V call is TRBV11-3, the J call TRBJ2-1, with 7 bases fitting TRBD2. The J segment lost 1 base and the V segment lost 3 bases, leaving 0 bases of the junction unmatched. Germline CDR1 SGHNT, CDR2 YENEEA. The CDR3 is made up of 14 amino acids. The CDR3 here is CASSFGGSYNEQFF. CDR3 DNA: TGTGCCAGCAGCTTCGGGGGGTCCTACAATGAGCAGTTCTTC.

CDR3 in amino acids: CASSLGVWGRDTEAFF. The CDR3 DNA reads TGTGCCAGCAGCTTAGGAGTTTGGGGGAGGGACACTGAAGCTTTCTTT. This chain uses TRBV7-9 with TRBJ1-1; TRBD1 might be the D (5 bases). The germline V gene encodes CDR1 SEHNR and CDR2 FQNEAQ (reference sequence). Trimming removed 1 base at V and 3 bases at J, with 15 bases between. CDR3 length: 16 residues.

This clone appeared once. This rearrangement joins TRBV19 to TRBJ1-2; perhaps TRBD1 as D (6 bases). The CDR3 spans 13 residues. The ends were cut back, 9 bases at V and 6 bases at J, with 17 bases in the middle. Germline V lookup: CDR1 LNHDA, CDR2 SQIVND (reference sequence). In DNA form, the CDR3 reads TGTGCCAGCCGAACCGCGCAGGGGCATGGCTACACCTTC. Protein product: CASRTAQGHGYTF.

The genes are TRBV11-2 and TRBJ1-1; TRBD1 matches 8 bases. J lost 4 bases, V lost 4 bases, and 17 bases had no gene match. Germline lookup yields CDR1 SGHAT and CDR2 FQNNGV. This CDR3 has 18 residues. DNA of the CDR3: TGTGCCAGCAGCTCAATCCCGGGACAGGTGATCTTGGGCACTGAAGCTTTCTTT. The encoded protein is CASSSIPGQVILGTEAFF.

This chain links TRBV18 with TRBJ1-4; D gene unclear. Trimming shortened V by 1 base and J by 0 bases, and 9 bases separated the two germline ends. CDR3 length: 16 residues. Germline values: CDR1 KGHSH, CDR2 LQKENI. The CDR3 spells CASSPRPLTTNEKLFF. The CDR3 coding sequence is TGTGCCAGCTCACCACGTCCCCTTACAACTAATGAAAAACTGTTTTTT.

This chain uses TRBV7-2 with TRBJ1-3; TRBD1 agrees at 7 bases. Germline lookup yields CDR1 SGHTA and CDR2 FQGNSA. Losses at the gene ends were 2 bases for V and 4 bases for J; bases not matched to a gene: 2. The CDR3 loop spans 14 amino acids. The CDR3 sequence: CASSLTGVGNTIYF. CDR3 bases: TGTGCCAGCAGCTTAACAGGGGTGGGAAACACCATATATTTT. The entire variable domain, with the rest obtained from reference TRBV7-2 and TRBJ1-3, is as follows: GAGVSQSPSNKVTEKGKDVELRCDPISGHTALYWYRQSLGQGLEFLIYFQGNSAPDKSGLPSDRFSAERTGGSVSTLTIQRTQQEDSAVYLCASSLTGVGNTIYFGEGSWLTVV.

This clone occurred a few times. This chain connects TRBV7-2 to TRBJ1-6; possible D gene TRBD1, 5 bases. The V end lost 3 bases, the J end lost 5 bases, and 11 bases lay between the germline ends. Looked up from germline, CDR1 is SGHTA and CDR2 is FQGNSA. The length of the CDR3 is 15 residues. DNA for the CDR3: TGTGCCAGCAGCTTCGGACACCTTAATAATTCACCCCTCCACTTT. It encodes CASSFGHLNNSPLHF.

The chain recombines TRBV5-1 with TRBJ1-6; 7 bases line up with TRBD1. J was trimmed by 6 bases and V by 4 bases; bases with no gene match: 7. This CDR3 comprises 15 residues. The V gene's germline CDR1 is SGHRS and CDR2 YFSETQ. CDR3 sequence: CASSPQGQSNSPLHF. CDR3 sequence (DNA): TGCGCCAGCAGCCCCCAGGGACAGAGTAATTCACCCCTCCACTTT. The whole variable domain, filled in from reference TRBV5-1 and TRBJ1-6, reads KAGVTQTPRYLIKTRGQQVTLSCSPISGHRSVSWYQQTPGQGLQFLFEYFSETQRNKGNFPGRFSGRQFSNSRSEMNVSTLELGDSALYLCASSPQGQSNSPLHFGNGTRLTVT.

This clone occurred once. The chain couples TRBV11-1 to TRBJ1-1; D ambiguous. V gave up 7 bases and J gave up 1 base, with 10 bases separating them. There are 13 residues in the CDR3. In germline, CDR1 is SGHAT, CDR2 FQDESV (reference sequence). This CDR3 is CASKEQQNTEAFF. The CDR3 coding sequence is TGTGCCAGCAAGGAACAGCAGAACACTGAAGCTTTCTTT.

There are a few counts of this clone. V usage is TRBV7-9 and J usage is TRBJ2-3; 11 positions match TRBD1. The CDR3 is 16 residues long. CDR1 is SEHNR and CDR2 is FQNEAQ in the germline V gene (reference sequence). V lost 5 bases to trimming and J lost 5 bases; unmatched junction nucleotides: 9. As DNA, the CDR3 is TGTGCCAGCAGCGCGAGGACAGGGGGCTTTCTAGATACGCAGTATTTT. Its translation: CASSARTGGFLDTQYF.

The genes are TRBV14 and TRBJ2-3, with TRBD2 identical over 10 bases. J gave up 3 bases and V 4 bases, and 10 bases lay outside the gene matches. The germline V gene has CDR1 SGHDN and CDR2 FVKESK. This CDR3 contains 17 residues. CDR3 DNA: TGTGCCAGCAGCCCCTTTGGGAGCGGGGGGGCGACAGATACGCAGTATTTT. Protein product: CASSPFGSGGATDTQYF.

The V gene is TRBV12-3 or TRBV12-4, the J gene TRBJ1-1; 8 positions agree with TRBD1. The CDR3 is 13 amino acids. The junction had 10 bases not matched to a gene; V was cut back by 5 bases and J by 11 bases. CDR3 in DNA: TGTGCCAGCAGTCTCCAGGGGGCATCGGAGGCTTTCTTT. As protein: CASSLQGASEAFF.

The gene calls are TRBV6-2 or TRBV6-3 and TRBJ1-4, with a weak D call TRBD1 (5 bases). CDR1 and CDR2 (germline): MNHEY, SVGEGT. Trimming removed 6 bases from V and 6 bases from J, with 17 bases in between. The CDR3 has 15 residues. CDR3 protein: CASSPMTVGHEKLFF. The CDR3 nucleotides are TGTGCCAGCAGCCCCATGACAGTAGGGCATGAAAAACTGTTTTTT.

The chain carries TRBV19 and TRBJ2-5; 7 bases match TRBD1. Losses at the gene ends were 6 bases for V and 1 base for J; bases not matched to a gene: 5. The CDR3 is 14 residues long. Looked up from germline, CDR1 is LNHDA and CDR2 is SQIVND (reference sequence). CDR3 coding DNA: TGTGCCAGTAGGGACAGGTTACGCCAAGAGACCCAGTACTTC. This codes for CASRDRLRQETQYF.

The genes are TRBV6-2 or TRBV6-3 and TRBJ2-5; TRBD1 aligns across 11 bases. Trimming at V came to 6 bases and at J to 5 bases, leaving 2 bases not matched to a gene. The CDR3 sequence is 13 residues long. The germline V gene encodes CDR1 MNHEY and CDR2 SVGEGT. The CDR3 protein is CASSGQGAETQYF. The CDR3 nucleotides are TGTGCCAGCAGCGGACAGGGGGCTGAGACCCAGTACTTC.

This chain uses TRBV7-9 with TRBJ1-2; D remains ambiguous. The CDR3 covers 15 residues. The germline gives CDR1 SEHNR, CDR2 FQNEAQ (reference sequence). V lost 0 bases to trimming and J lost 3 bases, with 11 bases between them. As DNA, the CDR3 is TGTGCCAGCAGCTTAGCGCGGGAACTCCACTATGGCTACACCTTC. It specifies CASSLARELHYGYTF.

The chain recombines TRBV24-1 with TRBJ1-2; the match to TRBD1 covers 7 bases. V shed 3 bases, J shed 8 bases, and the junction held 14 bases outside the gene matches. The CDR3 length is 16 residues. Germline assignment: CDR1 KGHDR and CDR2 SFDVKD. CDR3 region: CATSDPTRGAVGGYTF. Here the CDR3 DNA reads TGTGCCACCAGTGATCCAACCAGGGGGGCTGTGGGCGGCTACACCTTC.

The V and J genes are TRBV2 and TRBJ1-5, with D possibly being TRBD1 (6 bases). V lost 6 bases and J lost 2, with 17 bases in between. Germline V gene data show CDR1 as SNHLY and CDR2 as FYNNEI. The CDR3 contains 16 residues. In nucleotides, the CDR3 is TGTGCCAGCAGCTTACAGGGAGGGTCAGGCAATCAGCCCCAGCATTTT. This sequence encodes CASSLQGGSGNQPQHF. Full variable domain (rest looked up from reference TRBV2 and TRBJ1-5): EPEVTQTPSHQVTQMGQEVILRCVPISNHLYFYWYRQILGQKVEFLVSFYNNEISEKSEIFDDQFSVERPDGSNFTLKIRSTKLEDSAMYFCASSLQGGSGNQPQHFGDGTRLSIL.

This clone appeared a few times. The chain's CDR3 is CASSPREIAGTGELFF. CDR3 bases: TGTGCCAGCTCACCACGTGAAATTGCCGGGACCGGGGAGCTGTTTTTT. This chain uses TRBV18 with TRBJ2-2; D remains unclear. Germline V CDR1 and CDR2: KGHSH, LQKENI. V lost 1 base and J 5 bases, leaving 14 bases between the germline ends. The CDR3 runs to 16 residues.

This rearrangement joins TRBV6-5 to TRBJ1-3, with TRBD1 matching 7 bases. This CDR3 has 15 residues. V shed 4 bases, J shed 5 bases, and the junction held 8 bases outside the gene matches. Germline-derived CDR1 and CDR2 are MNHEY and SVGAGI. The CDR3 region is CASSLEGAGRNTIYF. Written as DNA, the CDR3 is TGTGCCAGCAGTTTAGAGGGGGCAGGGAGAAACACCATATATTTT.

This chain joins TRBV24-1 and TRBJ2-2; 7 positions match TRBD1. Losses at the gene ends were 9 bases for V and 3 bases for J; bases not matched to a gene: 9. CDR1 KGHDR and CDR2 SFDVKD come from the germline V gene. CDR3 length equals 15 residues. CDR3 DNA sequence: TGTGCCACCGGGCCGAGGGACAGTCACACCGGGGAGCTGTTTTTT. This codes for CATGPRDSHTGELFF.

The CDR3 loop reads CASSPTGIGDGYTF. CDR3 DNA: TGTGCCAGCAGCCCTACAGGGATTGGAGATGGCTACACCTTC. The chain links TRBV9 to TRBJ1-2, with a possible D match to TRBD1 (6 bases). Trimming pared 4 bases from V and 6 bases from J, leaving 16 bases between. The CDR3 contains 14 residues. Germline V CDR1 and CDR2: SGDLS, YYNGEE.

The gene calls are TRBV5-4 and TRBJ1-2, with TRBD1 as a possible D gene (5 bases). CDR1 and CDR2 (germline): SGHNT, YYREEE (reference sequence). V gave up 1 base and J gave up 6 bases, with 13 bases separating them. The CDR3 length is 14 residues. The CDR3 DNA reads TGTGCCAGCAGCTTGCCCCTCAGGGCGGATGGCTACACCTTC. Amino acids: CASSLPLRADGYTF. The full variable domain, rest sourced from reference TRBV5-4 and TRBJ1-2, is ETGVTQSPTHLIKTRGQQVTLRCSSQSGHNTVSWYQQALGQGPQFIFQYYREEENGRGNFPPRFSGLQFPNYSSELNVNALELDDSALYLCASSLPLRADGYTFGSGTRLTVV.

This clone was seen more than once but under ten times. This chain uses TRBV15 with TRBJ1-1; the D gene is possibly TRBD1 (5 bases). V was pared by 0 bases and J by 4 bases, with 9 bases between. There are 14 residues in the CDR3. The germline V gene encodes CDR1 LNHNV and CDR2 YYDKDF (reference sequence). The CDR3 DNA reads TGTGCCACCAGCAGAGACGGGGGAGGCACTGAAGCTTTCTTT. This translates into CATSRDGGGTEAFF.

This clone was observed a handful of times. The chain recombines TRBV3-1 (or the pseudogene TRBV3-2) with TRBJ1-3; D gene ambiguous. The CDR3 length is 16 residues. Germline loops: CDR1 LGHDT, CDR2 YNNKEL (reference sequence). Trimming left V 0 bases short and J 0 bases short, with 9 bases between. The CDR3 region has the DNA TGTGCCAGCAGCCAAGATGCGTCCGCCTCTGGAAACACCATATATTTT. Encoded protein: CASSQDASASGNTIYF.

The chain links TRBV28 to TRBJ1-1; 7 bases align to TRBD1. This CDR3 comprises 15 residues. V gave up 4 bases and J gave up 5 bases; unmatched junction bases: 10. Germline loops: CDR1 MDHEN, CDR2 SYDVKM. The CDR3 sequence is CASSSSGGGRTEAFF. As DNA, the CDR3 is TGTGCCAGCAGTTCCTCGGGAGGGGGCCGGACTGAAGCTTTCTTT.

The gene calls are TRBV27 and TRBJ2-3; TRBD1 agrees at 7 bases. The CDR3 extends over 15 amino acids. The trim removed 6 bases at V and 1 base at J, leaving 7 bases unmatched. Germline lookup yields CDR1 MNHEY and CDR2 SMNVEV (reference sequence). CDR3 coding DNA: TGTGCCAGCAGCCTAAAGGGGGCGGGCACAGATACGCAGTATTTT. Its protein is CASSLKGAGTDTQYF.